The entry below gives a single T cell receptor beta chain sequence along with its context. The data belong to a study of Ad26.COV2.S vaccination and SARS-CoV-2 variants. The repertoire was sequenced with immunoSEQ multiplex PCR; TCRdb's copy has only in-frame clones and lacks some. The table records 400,000 or so clones, 75% to 90% of them present only once. This CDR3 is 11 amino acids long. V lost 4 bases and J lost 8, with 9 bases in between. Germline CDR1 and CDR2: SGHRS and YFSETQ. Treatment of the sample: 15 to 20 received Ad26.COV2.S at low or high dose, single or two shots; 5 received placebo; per-sample allocation not given. Samples analyzed were those drawn on day 63 after the first vaccine or placebo injection.

The sample was peripheral blood, taken in a trial of Ad26.COV2.S vaccine versus placebo. This rearrangement joins TRBV5-1 to TRBJ1-2; D uncertain. The receptor comes from a person aged 18-65 years who received the Ad26.COV2.S COVID-19 vaccine or a placebo. CDR3: CASSPFRGYTF. For the CDR3, the DNA is TGCGCCAGCAGCCCGTTTAGAGGCTACACCTTC.